The 9 T cell receptor beta chains given below trace back to one sample, sequenced in a study of somatic mutations in cytotoxic T cells in rheumatoid arthritis. Using immunoSEQ multiplex PCR, the repertoire was profiled, and TCRdb retains in-frame clones only, with some absent. The table records 9,500 to 15,000 clones, 80% of them present only once. The specimen was CD8+ T cells sorted from blood. These receptors all stem from a man in his fifties or sixties in good health.

J is TRBJ2-3 and V is TRBV30; 7 bases fit TRBD2. With 2 bases clipped from V and 0 bases from J, the junction kept 2 bases outside the gene matches. This CDR3 contains 14 residues. CDR1 and CDR2 (germline): GTSNPN, SVGIG (reference sequence). The CDR3 reads CAWSLAVSTDTQYF. The DNA of the CDR3 is TGTGCCTGGAGTCTAGCGGTAAGCACAGATACGCAGTATTTT.

A single count supports this clone. The chain links TRBV29-1 to TRBJ2-1; 10 nucleotides align to TRBD2. V lost 2 bases to trimming and J lost 3 bases; unmatched junction nucleotides: 7. Germline V gene data show CDR1 as SQVTM and CDR2 as ANQGSEA. This CDR3 comprises 16 residues. In DNA, the CDR3 is TGCAGCGTTGAACTAGCGGGAGCGGAACACTACAATGAGCAGTTCTTC. Translation gives CSVELAGAEHYNEQFF.

This chain uses TRBV28 with TRBJ1-1; TRBD1 matches 9 bases. With 1 base clipped from V and 0 bases from J, the junction kept 3 bases outside the gene matches. This CDR3 is built from 16 residues. Germline CDR1 is MDHEN and CDR2 is SYDVKM. CDR3 sequence (DNA): TGTGCCAGCAGTTTATTGGGACAGGGCATGAACACTGAAGCTTTCTTT. Amino acids: CASSLLGQGMNTEAFF.

The rearrangement uses TRBV25-1 and TRBJ1-2; D is possibly TRBD1 (5 bases). Germline CDR1 MGHDK, CDR2 SYGVNS. The CDR3 is 17 amino acids. Trimming cost V 1 base and J 8 bases, with 23 bases left between them. CDR3 residues: CASSESGVWRLGGGYTF. The CDR3 DNA reads as TGTGCCAGCAGTGAATCGGGCGTATGGAGGTTGGGGGGGGGCTACACCTTC.

The chain couples TRBV29-1 to TRBJ1-2; the D is unclear. Germline-derived CDR1 and CDR2 are SQVTM and ANQGSEA. CDR3 length equals 13 residues. V lost 2 bases, J lost 0 bases, and 7 bases lay in between. CDR3 sequence (DNA): TGCAGCGTTGAAAGTAATGCTAACTATGGCTACACCTTC. Protein: CSVESNANYGYTF.

The rearrangement uses TRBV18 and TRBJ1-1; maybe TRBD1 (5 bases). Trimming stripped 4 bases from V and 3 bases from J, with 15 bases between. This CDR3 is 15 amino acids long. Germline CDR1 and CDR2: KGHSH and LQKENI. The CDR3 nucleotides are TGTGCCAGCTCACTCAACGACTGGACACACACTGAAGCTTTCTTT. It is translated as CASSLNDWTHTEAFF. Drawing the rest from reference TRBV18 and TRBJ1-1, the complete variable domain is NAGVMQNPRHLVRRRGQEARLRCSPMKGHSHVYWYRQLPEEGLKFMVYLQKENIIDESGMPKERFSAEFPKEGPSILRIQQVVRGDSAAYFCASSLNDWTHTEAFFGQGTRLTVV.

The chain couples TRBV27 to TRBJ1-6, with 10 bases fitting TRBD1. From germline, CDR1 is MNHEY and CDR2 SMNVEV (reference sequence). The junction had 8 bases not matched to a gene; V was cut back by 5 bases and J by 7 bases. This CDR3 spans 16 amino acids. The CDR3 loop reads CASSVRDRGINSPLHF. CDR3 in DNA: TGTGCCAGCAGTGTCCGGGACAGGGGAATAAATTCACCCCTCCACTTT.

The CDR3 reads CASSQTFSSYNEQFF. Written as DNA, the CDR3 is TGTGCCAGCAGTCAGACATTTAGCTCCTACAATGAGCAGTTCTTC. The chain links TRBV27 to TRBJ2-1; D call uncertain. The V gene lost 5 bases and the J gene lost 0 bases, with 11 bases spanning the gap. This CDR3 region has 15 residues. Germline CDR1 reads MNHEY; CDR2 reads SMNVEV (reference sequence).

V and J are TRBV9 and TRBJ2-1; possible D gene TRBD1, 6 bases. V was pared by 1 base and J by 1 base, with 9 bases between. The germline V gene has CDR1 SGDLS and CDR2 YYNGEE. CDR3 length: 15 amino acids. The CDR3 nucleotides are TGTGCCAGCAGCGTAAACAGGGCATCCTACAATGAGCAGTTCTTC. Protein sequence: CASSVNRASYNEQFF.